Listed below are T cell receptor beta chains from one sample, sequenced in a study of T cell changes during pregnancy in multiple sclerosis. Method: immunoSEQ multiplex PCR; TCRdb's copy keeps in-frame clones and lacks some. The repertoire holds around 96,000 clones, around 93% seen once, with around 4% in the top ten. The source material was peripheral blood, sampled in the first trimester of pregnancy. The receptor source for this set is a female donor with multiple sclerosis, enrolled in a pregnancy study. CDR3s include the opening cysteine and the closing phenylalanine or tryptophan. A D gene is named only where the DNA matches it firmly. Some rows mark clone size as missing; the rest say once, few, many or name a class of expanded clone.

TRBV2	NA	12	TRBJ1-3	NA	TGTGCCAGCAACAGGGACGGAAACACCATATATTTT	CASNRDGNTIYF
TRBV2	few	13	TRBJ1-1	TRBD1	TGTGCCAGCAGTTTCGGACAGGGCACTGAAGCTTTCTTT	CASSFGQGTEAFF
TRBV27	NA	15	TRBJ1-5	NA	TGTGCCAGCAGTTTAGTTGCAGGGTCCAATCAGCCCCAGCATTTT	CASSLVAGSNQPQHF
TRBV11-2	NA	16	TRBJ2-1	NA	TGTGCCAGCAGCCATGTCGCAGGCAACTCCTACAATGAGCAGTTCTTC	CASSHVAGNSYNEQFF
TRBV6-1	NA	14	TRBJ1-5	NA	TGTGCCAGCAGTCCCGACAGTCTCAATCAGCCCCAGCATTTT	CASSPDSLNQPQHF
TRBV27	NA	17	TRBJ1-6	NA	TGTGCCAGCAGTTTATCGTGGCGGCCCCCTATAAATTCACCCCTCCACTTT	CASSLSWRPPINSPLHF
TRBV6-6	NA	16	TRBJ2-1	TRBD1	TGTGCCAGCAGTTACGAGAGCGGGACAGGGATGGTTGAGCAGTTCTTC	CASSYESGTGMVEQFF
TRBV19	NA	17	TRBJ2-1	TRBD2	TGTGCCAGTAGTATTTGGCTAGCGGGGGGGCTCTCCAATGAGCAGTTCTTC	CASSIWLAGGLSNEQFF
TRBV4-2	once	15	TRBJ2-7	TRBD2	TGTGCCAGCAGCCAAGGGGACTATAACTCCTACGAGCAGTACTTC	CASSQGDYNSYEQYF
TRBV6-1	NA	15	TRBJ2-1	TRBD2	TGTGCCAGCAGGGCGGGACTAGAAACAAACAATGAGCAGTTCTTC	CASRAGLETNNEQFF
TRBV15	NA	19	TRBJ2-2	TRBD1	TGTGCCACCAGCAGTCCGTTTTTGGGGACAGGGGAGAGTGACGGGGAGCTGTTTTTT	CATSSPFLGTGESDGELFF
TRBV15	NA	16	TRBJ1-5	NA	TGTGCCACCAGCAGAGAGCGGTCGTATAGCAATCAGCCCCAGCATTTT	CATSRERSYSNQPQHF
TRBV6-1	NA	13	TRBJ1-1	NA	TGTGCCAGCAGTAAAACAGCTAACACTGAAGCTTTCTTT	CASSKTANTEAFF
TRBV30	NA	15	TRBJ2-7	TRBD2	TGTGCCTGGAGTCTGGGACTAGCGGGGACCTACGAGCAGTACTTC	CAWSLGLAGTYEQYF
TRBV14	NA	18	TRBJ2-6	NA	TGTGCCAGCAGCCAAGGTGGCGGGGTGAGCTCTGGGGCCAACGTCCTGACTTTC	CASSQGGGVSSGANVLTF
TRBV10-3	NA	15	TRBJ2-7	TRBD2	TGTGCCATCAGTGAACTAGCGGGCCTGGTCGGCGAGCAGTACTTC	CAISELAGLVGEQYF
TRBV10-3	NA	16	TRBJ2-3	NA	TGTGCCATCAGTGAACAAGGGGCTGGGGGCACAGATACGCAGTATTTT	CAISEQGAGGTDTQYF
TRBV6-1	once	13	TRBJ2-3	TRBD1	TGTGCCAGCAGAAGACAGGGGACAGATACGCAGTATTTT	CASRRQGTDTQYF
TRBV5-6	NA	14	TRBJ1-1	NA	TGTGCCAGCAGCAACCCGGGTATGAACACTGAAGCTTTCTTT	CASSNPGMNTEAFF
TRBV11-2	NA	16	TRBJ1-2	NA	TGTGCCAGCAGCTTAGGGCGTAGCTCAAATAACTATGGCTACACCTTC	CASSLGRSSNNYGYTF
TRBV13	once	15	TRBJ1-1	NA	TGTGCCAGCAGCCCCAGGAATTCCCCGAACACTGAAGCTTTCTTT	CASSPRNSPNTEAFF
TRBV9	NA	17	TRBJ1-1	NA	TGTGCCAGCAGCGTAAGTAACAGGGTCGGATTGTCGGCTGAAGCTTTCTTT	CASSVSNRVGLSAEAFF
TRBV9	NA	16	TRBJ1-1	NA	TGTGCCAGCAGCGTAGGACAGGCGCCGGTGAGCACTGAAGCTTTCTTT	CASSVGQAPVSTEAFF
TRBV9	NA	15	TRBJ1-6	NA	TGTGCCAGCAACCCATCCCCCGGGGTGGGATCACCCCTCCACTTT	CASNPSPGVGSPLHF
TRBV4-1	NA	11	TRBJ2-4	NA	TGCGCCAGCAGTCTCAAGGACAAGCTGTACTTC	CASSLKDKLYF
TRBV7-6	NA	13	TRBJ1-5	NA	TGTGCCAGCAGCTACGGGGACAATCAGCCCCAGCATTTT	CASSYGDNQPQHF
TRBV5-1	NA	16	TRBJ1-3	TRBD1	TGCGCCAGCAGCAGCGATGCAGGGGGGTCTGGAAACACCATATATTTT	CASSSDAGGSGNTIYF
TRBV6-1	NA	14	TRBJ2-3	TRBD2	TGTGCCAGCACGCGGGGGGGAAACACAGATACGCAGTATTTT	CASTRGGNTDTQYF
TRBV4-1	NA	17	TRBJ2-3	NA	TGCGCCAGCAGCCAGCTGGGGGCTAGCGGAGGCACAGATACGCAGTATTTT	CASSQLGASGGTDTQYF
TRBV6-1	NA	15	TRBJ2-5	NA	TGTGCCAGCAGTGAAGAGTCGGGGGGACAAGCGACCCAGTACTTC	CASSEESGGQATQYF
TRBV5-4	NA	16	TRBJ2-3	TRBD2	TGTGCCAGCAGCTTGGGGTCTAGCGGGAGGACAGATACGCAGTATTTT	CASSLGSSGRTDTQYF
TRBV18	NA	16	TRBJ1-5	NA	TGTGCCAGCTCACCAATTTCAGACAGGCGTGGGCAGCCCCAGCATTTT	CASSPISDRRGQPQHF
TRBV5-4	NA	13	TRBJ2-3	NA	TGTGCCAGCAGTCGGGGAAACACAGATACGCAGTATTTT	CASSRGNTDTQYF
TRBV11-2	NA	15	TRBJ2-7	NA	TGTGCCAGCACCTCCCCCATGAGTTCCTACTACGAGCAGTACTTC	CASTSPMSSYYEQYF
TRBV25-1	NA	12	TRBJ1-3	NA	TGTGCCAGCAGGACAGACGGAAACACCATATATTTT	CASRTDGNTIYF
TRBV5-1	NA	16	TRBJ2-7	TRBD2	TGCGCCAGCAGCTTGGTCTTTGGGGGGGAGTTTGACGAGCAGTACTTC	CASSLVFGGEFDEQYF
TRBV9	NA	17	TRBJ1-1	TRBD1	TGTGCCAGCAGCTTCACCGGGACAGGGGTCGGGAACACTGAAGCTTTCTTT	CASSFTGTGVGNTEAFF
TRBV30	NA	15	TRBJ1-1	NA	TGTGCCTGGAGTGTGGAGGGAGGTGGGTCTAGGCACGCTTTCTTT	CAWSVEGGGSRHAFF
TRBV6-5	NA	13	TRBJ1-2	NA	TGTGCCAGCAGTCTGGGGGCCTCCGGGTTATACACCTTC	CASSLGASGLYTF
TRBV6-5	NA	15	TRBJ1-5	TRBD1	TGTGCCAGCAGGGGATCGGGACAGGGTAATCAGCCCCAGCATTTT	CASRGSGQGNQPQHF
TRBV7-2	NA	13	TRBJ2-7	NA	TGTGCCAGCAGCTTAGCCCAGGGTAACGAGCAGTACTTC	CASSLAQGNEQYF
TRBV11-2	few	12	TRBJ1-2	NA	TGTGCCAGCAGCTTAGCCTCCTATGGCTACACCTTC	CASSLASYGYTF
TRBV5-1	NA	15	TRBJ1-6	TRBD1	TGCGCCAGCAGCTTTGGGACAGACGGTAATTCACCCCTCCACTTT	CASSFGTDGNSPLHF
TRBV14	NA	15	TRBJ1-1	NA	TGTGCCAGCAGCCAATTTGGGGCATTGAGGACTGAAGCTTTCTTT	CASSQFGALRTEAFF
TRBV5-4	NA	14	TRBJ1-6	TRBD1	TGTGCCAGCAGCGGACAGGGGACCGATTCACCCCTCCACTTT	CASSGQGTDSPLHF
TRBV7-9	NA	12	TRBJ1-6	NA	TGTGCCAGCAGCGCGGACAGTTCACCCCTCCACTTT	CASSADSSPLHF
TRBV2	NA	10	TRBJ1-1	NA	TGTGCCAGCAGAGGTAGCGAAGCTTTCTTT	CASRGSEAFF
TRBV9	NA	13	TRBJ2-3	NA	TGTGCCAGCAACCTGGGACTCACAGATACGCAGTATTTT	CASNLGLTDTQYF
TRBV7-9	NA	18	TRBJ2-7	TRBD1	TGTGCCAGCAGCTTGGGCCCCCCCCGGGACAGCCTCTCCTACGAGCAGTACTTC	CASSLGPPRDSLSYEQYF
TRBV9	once	16	TRBJ2-2	NA	TGTGCCAGCAGCGTAGACCCCGCGGGGAAGGCCGGGGAGCTGTTTTTT	CASSVDPAGKAGELFF
TRBV5-4	once	16	TRBJ2-3	TRBD1	TGTGCCAGCAGCTTGTCCCCGACAGGGGGCCCGGATACGCAGTATTTT	CASSLSPTGGPDTQYF
TRBV11-1	NA	13	TRBJ1-2	NA	TGTGCCAGCAGCTTAGACGGTTCTATTGGCTACACCTTC	CASSLDGSIGYTF
TRBV28	NA	14	TRBJ1-2	TRBD1	TGTGCCAGCACCCGACAGGGGCGCATGCTTGGCTACACCTTC	CASTRQGRMLGYTF
TRBV2	NA	14	TRBJ2-1	TRBD2	TGTGCCAGCAGAAGACTAGCGGGGGACAATGAGCAGTTCTTC	CASRRLAGDNEQFF
TRBV7-2	once	14	TRBJ2-3	TRBD1	TGTGCCAGCAGACGGACAGGGAGCACAGATACGCAGTATTTT	CASRRTGSTDTQYF
TRBV2	NA	13	TRBJ2-2	NA	TGTGCCAGCAGTGTTCAGGGTTCGGAGGAGCTGTTTTTT	CASSVQGSEELFF
TRBV9	NA	16	TRBJ2-5	NA	TGTGCCAGCAGCGCAAGGGCGGGGGCCCTCCAAGAGACCCAGTACTTC	CASSARAGALQETQYF
TRBV15	NA	15	TRBJ2-7	NA	TGTGCCACCAGCATGGTAGCGGATCCCTCCTACGAGCAGTACTTC	CATSMVADPSYEQYF